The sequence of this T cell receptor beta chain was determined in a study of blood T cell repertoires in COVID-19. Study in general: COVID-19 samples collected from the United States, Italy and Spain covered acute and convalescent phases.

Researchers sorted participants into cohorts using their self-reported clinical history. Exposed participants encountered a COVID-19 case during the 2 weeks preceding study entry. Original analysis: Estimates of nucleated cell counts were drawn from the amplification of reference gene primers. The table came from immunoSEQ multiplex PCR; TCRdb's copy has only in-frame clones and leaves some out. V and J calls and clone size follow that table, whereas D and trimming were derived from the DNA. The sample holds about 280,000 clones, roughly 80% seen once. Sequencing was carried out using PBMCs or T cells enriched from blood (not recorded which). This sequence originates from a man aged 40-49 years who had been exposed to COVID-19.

The CDR3 region has the DNA TGTGCCAGCAGCTTTAGTCAGGCTAGGGGTGGCTACACCTTC. Its protein product is CASSFSQARGGYTF. V and J are TRBV7-9 and TRBJ1-2, with D perhaps matching TRBD1 (5 bases). CDR1 SEHNR and CDR2 FQNEAQ come from the germline V gene (reference sequence). Trimming removed 3 bases from V and 7 bases from J, with 15 bases in between. CDR3 size: 14 residues.